This T cell receptor (beta chain) was identified in a study of early T cells in non-severe SARS-CoV-2 infection. Study-wide context: Chains from this unsorted whole-blood bulk RNA could not be paired.

Individual cDNA molecules each received unique molecular identifiers attached to them. One entry per CDR3 protein, called by TCRdb with MiXCR from the 5' RACE reads. The sample yields under 70,000 distinct CDR3 sequences, roughly an eighth seen once. This clonotype occurred a few times. Its antigen is currently unknown. Findings of the study overall: Missing private and CD4 specificities, VDJdb matching favored anti-spike CD8 responses.

Germline V gene data show CDR1 as SGHRS and CDR2 as YFSETQ. V shed 4 bases and J shed 7 bases, with 14 bases lying between them. The CDR3 covers 13 residues. This receptor was identified in an adult who was a healthcare worker with PCR-confirmed SARS-CoV-2 infection or an uninfected control (not recorded which). The rearrangement links TRBV5-1 to TRBJ2-5, with D perhaps TRBD2 (6 bases). The specimen was whole blood. CDR3 loop: CASSPEGQGTQYF. CDR3 coding DNA: TGCGCCAGCAGCCCGGAGGGGCAGGGGACCCAGTACTTC.